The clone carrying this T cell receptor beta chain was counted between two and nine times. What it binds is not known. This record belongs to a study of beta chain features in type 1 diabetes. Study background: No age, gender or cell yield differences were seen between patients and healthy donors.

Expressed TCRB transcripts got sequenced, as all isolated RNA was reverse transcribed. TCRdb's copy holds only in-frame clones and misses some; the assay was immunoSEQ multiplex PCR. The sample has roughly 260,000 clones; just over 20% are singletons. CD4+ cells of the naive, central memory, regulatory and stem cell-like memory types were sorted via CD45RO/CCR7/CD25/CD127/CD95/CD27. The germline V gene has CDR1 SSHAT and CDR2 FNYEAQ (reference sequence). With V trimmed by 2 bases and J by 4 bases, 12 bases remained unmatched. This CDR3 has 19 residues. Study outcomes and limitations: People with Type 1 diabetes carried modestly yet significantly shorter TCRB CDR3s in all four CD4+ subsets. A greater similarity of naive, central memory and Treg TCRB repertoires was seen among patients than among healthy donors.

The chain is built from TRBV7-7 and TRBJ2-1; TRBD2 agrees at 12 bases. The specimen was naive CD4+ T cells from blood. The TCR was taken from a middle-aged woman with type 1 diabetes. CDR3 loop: CASSLLPRLAGDRYNEQFF. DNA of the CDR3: TGTGCCAGCAGCTTACTCCCCAGACTAGCGGGAGACAGGTACAATGAGCAGTTCTTC. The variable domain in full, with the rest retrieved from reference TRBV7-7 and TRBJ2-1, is GAGVSQSPRYKVTKRGQDVTLRCDPISSHATLYWYQQALGQGPEFLTYFNYEAQPDKSGLPSDRFSAERPEGSISTLTIQRTEQRDSAMYRCASSLLPRLAGDRYNEQFFGPGTRLTVL.